This T cell receptor beta chain was recorded in a study of long-term antiretroviral therapy in people with HIV. This clone came up once. At the survey level, the v3.0 immunoSEQ assay was run. Sequencing used immunoSEQ multiplex PCR; TCRdb keeps in-frame clones, though not all of them. This table has about 28,000 clones, roughly 94% appearing once. Trimming shortened V by 0 bases and J by 4 bases, and 8 bases separated the two germline ends. This CDR3 contains 14 residues. CDR1 is MNHEY and CDR2 is SMNVEV in the germline V gene (reference sequence). This receptor was obtained from a man in his forties or fifties with HIV. The specimen was unsorted PBMCs, collected 5.3 years after starting antiretroviral therapy. The chain combines TRBV27 with TRBJ2-3, with D tentatively TRBD2 (5 bases). The CDR3 protein is CASSLSVRADTQYF. The CDR3 DNA reads as TGTGCCAGCAGTTTATCAGTGCGGGCAGATACGCAGTATTTT.